The rows below give T cell receptor beta chains drawn from one sample of a study of cytomegalovirus exposure and HLA in healthy donors. Using immunoSEQ multiplex PCR, the repertoire was profiled, and TCRdb retains in-frame clones only, with some absent. This sample lists roughly 120,000 clones; its ten largest clones have approximately 2%. The specimen was PBMCs. The source is a middle-aged man in good health and CMV-seronegative. CDR3s include the opening cysteine and the closing phenylalanine or tryptophan. The D gene is left open where the match is weak.

TRBJ2-2	TRBD1	TRBV19	CASSVQGAAGELFF	TGTGCCAGTAGTGTACAGGGGGCGGCCGGGGAGCTGTTTTTT
TRBJ2-7	TRBD2	TRBV6-5	CASSRTSGRVEQYF	TGTGCCAGCAGTCGGACTAGCGGGAGGGTCGAGCAGTACTTC
TRBJ2-7	NA	TRBV7-2	CASSLSPDRLPSWEYF	TGTGCCAGCAGCTTAAGCCCAGACAGGCTGCCTTCGTGGGAGTACTTC
TRBJ1-4	TRBD1	TRBV7-2	CASSTTGGTAVEKLFF	TGTGCCAGCAGTACGACAGGGGGGACAGCAGTAGAAAAACTGTTTTTT
TRBJ1-6	TRBD1	TRBV6-6	CASSRDRALWTPLHF	TGTGCCAGCAGCCGTGACAGGGCATTGTGGACACCCCTCCACTTT
TRBJ2-7	NA	TRBV6-5	CASSYSAVRIDYEQYF	TGTGCCAGCAGTTACTCGGCCGTGCGGATTGACTACGAGCAGTACTTC
TRBJ1-1	TRBD1	TRBV29-1	CSVGPGQAKNTEAFF	TGCAGCGTTGGCCCTGGACAGGCGAAGAACACTGAAGCTTTCTTT
TRBJ1-5	TRBD1	TRBV5-4	CASSTGVTQPQHF	TGTGCCAGCAGCACAGGGGTGACTCAGCCCCAGCATTTT
TRBJ1-1	TRBD1	TRBV30	CAWSVSGTANTEAFF	TGTGCCTGGAGTGTCAGTGGGACAGCGAACACTGAAGCTTTCTTT
TRBJ2-7	NA	TRBV6-5	CASTGSYEQYF	TGTGCCAGCACAGGGTCCTACGAGCAGTACTTC
TRBJ1-5	NA	TRBV4-1	CASSQYTGKSNQPQHF	TGCGCCAGCAGCCAGTACACAGGGAAAAGCAATCAGCCCCAGCATTTT
TRBJ2-7	TRBD2	TRBV6-5	CASSYSLLAGAYEQYF	TGTGCCAGCAGTTACTCGTTGTTAGCGGGAGCATACGAGCAGTACTTC
TRBJ2-3	NA	TRBV11-3	CASNSRDKTDTQYF	TGTGCCAGCAACTCCCGGGACAAAACAGATACGCAGTATTTT
TRBJ2-1	NA	TRBV30	CAWMGGRIYNEQFF	TGTGCCTGGATGGGGGGAAGGATTTACAATGAGCAGTTCTTC
TRBJ1-6	NA	TRBV2	CASSDRGGSPLHF	TGTGCCAGCAGTGACAGGGGCGGTTCACCCCTCCACTTT
TRBJ1-5	TRBD1	TRBV19	CASNYRGPGNQPQHF	TGTGCCAGTAACTACAGGGGGCCGGGCAATCAGCCCCAGCATTTT
TRBJ2-3	TRBD2	TRBV10-3	CATRKGLAGNTDTQYF	TGTGCCACCAGAAAAGGACTAGCGGGAAACACAGATACGCAGTATTTT
TRBJ1-4	TRBD1	TRBV9	CASSVSQGGHEKLFF	TGTGCCAGCAGCGTATCTCAGGGGGGTCATGAAAAACTGTTTTTT
TRBJ2-7	TRBD2	TRBV9	CASSVEASGRYEQYF	TGTGCCAGCAGCGTAGAGGCTAGCGGGAGATACGAGCAGTACTTC
TRBJ2-1	TRBD1	TRBV11-3	CASSLGDRVYNEQFF	TGTGCCAGCAGCTTAGGGGACAGGGTCTACAATGAGCAGTTCTTC
TRBJ2-3	TRBD2	TRBV5-1	CASSTQAYSGSSDTQYF	TGCGCCAGCAGTACGCAGGCATATAGCGGGAGCTCAGATACGCAGTATTTT
TRBJ2-2	TRBD2	TRBV7-9	CASSLEGSGSGATGELFF	TGTGCCAGCAGCTTAGAGGGTAGCGGGAGCGGGGCCACCGGGGAGCTGTTTTTT
TRBJ2-2	NA	TRBV18	CASSPTAPGLTGELFF	TGTGCCAGCTCACCCACAGCCCCAGGGCTGACCGGGGAGCTGTTTTTT
TRBJ1-6	NA	TRBV2	CASRSTGSYNSPLHF	TGTGCCAGCAGATCTACAGGGTCCTATAATTCACCCCTCCACTTT
TRBJ1-1	TRBD1	TRBV5-1	CASSLGTGVNTEAFF	TGCGCCAGCAGCCTAGGGACAGGGGTGAACACTGAAGCTTTCTTT
TRBJ2-3	TRBD1	TRBV5-1	CASAPGQGGGDTQYF	TGCGCCAGCGCACCGGGACAGGGGGGAGGAGATACGCAGTATTTT
TRBJ1-2	TRBD1	TRBV18	CASARQGMDYGYTF	TGTGCCAGCGCCCGACAGGGGATGGACTATGGCTACACCTTC
TRBJ2-7	TRBD2	TRBV28	CASQRSWRELKYEQYF	TGTGCCAGCCAAAGAAGTTGGCGGGAGCTTAAATACGAGCAGTACTTC
TRBJ2-7	TRBD2	TRBV7-3	CASSLRASGRAHEQYF	TGTGCCAGCAGCTTAAGGGCTAGCGGGAGGGCCCACGAGCAGTACTTC
TRBJ2-1	NA	TRBV5-1	CASSLAFVGGGGNEQFF	TGCGCCAGCAGCTTGGCCTTTGTGGGAGGAGGAGGTAATGAGCAGTTCTTC
TRBJ2-7	TRBD2	TRBV28	CASSLVGAGVSYEQYF	TGTGCCAGCAGTTTGGTAGGGGCGGGAGTTAGCTACGAGCAGTACTTC
TRBJ1-2	NA	TRBV7-8	CASSPTGRPLTNYGYTF	TGTGCCAGCAGCCCCACGGGTCGGCCCCTAACTAACTATGGCTACACCTTC
TRBJ1-3	TRBD1	TRBV19	CASSPIGTVSSGNTIYF	TGTGCCAGTAGTCCCATTGGGACAGTCTCCTCTGGAAACACCATATATTTT
TRBJ2-7	NA	TRBV28	CASRARDEQYF	TGTGCCAGCAGAGCCAGGGACGAGCAGTACTTC
TRBJ2-7	NA	TRBV10-3	CAISPGYEQYF	TGTGCCATCAGTCCAGGCTACGAGCAGTACTTC
TRBJ2-2	NA	TRBV6-5	CASTGVVLSGELFF	TGTGCCAGTACGGGGGTCGTCTTATCTGGGGAGCTGTTTTTT
TRBJ2-5	NA	TRBV7-9	CASSPGVETQYF	TGTGCCAGCAGCCCGGGGGTAGAGACCCAGTACTTC
TRBJ2-5	TRBD2	TRBV18	CASSEPGGTQYF	TGTGCCAGCTCAGAACCGGGGGGGACCCAGTACTTC
TRBJ1-2	NA	TRBV30	CAWSERETYGYTF	TGTGCCTGGAGTGAGAGGGAAACTTATGGCTACACCTTC
TRBJ2-1	NA	TRBV11-3	CASSLGRASNEQFF	TGTGCCAGCAGCTTGGGCAGGGCGAGCAATGAGCAGTTCTTC
TRBJ2-1	TRBD2	TRBV29-1	CSVVPQELAGDEQFF	TGCAGCGTTGTACCGCAGGAACTAGCGGGAGATGAGCAGTTCTTC
TRBJ2-2	NA	TRBV5-5	CASRPSMNTGELFF	TGTGCCAGCAGGCCCTCTATGAACACCGGGGAGCTGTTTTTT
TRBJ2-7	NA	TRBV5-1	CASSLHTTYEQYF	TGCGCCAGCAGCTTGCACACCACCTACGAGCAGTACTTC
TRBJ1-4	NA	TRBV11-3	CASSLGGPSEKLFF	TGTGCCAGCAGCCTCGGGGGACCAAGTGAAAAACTGTTTTTT
TRBJ2-7	TRBD2	TRBV30	CAWERERRQYF	TGTGCCTGGGAGCGGGAGCGCAGGCAGTACTTC
TRBJ1-2	NA	TRBV11-3	CASSSRDMGGYTF	TGTGCCAGCAGCTCCCGAGATATGGGCGGCTACACCTTC
TRBJ1-1	NA	TRBV21-1	CASNGQLTEAFF	TGTGCCAGCAATGGGCAGTTGACTGAAGCTTTCTTT
TRBJ1-2	NA	TRBV5-6	CASSRRTERFNYGYTF	TGTGCCAGCAGCCGCAGGACAGAAAGATTTAACTATGGCTACACCTTC
TRBJ1-4	NA	TRBV15	CATSGTLGGELFF	TGTGCCACCAGCGGTACGTTGGGGGGGGAACTGTTTTTT
TRBJ1-4	NA	TRBV7-2	CASSLVAGEKLFF	TGTGCCAGCAGCTTAGTAGCGGGTGAAAAACTGTTTTTT
TRBJ2-3	NA	TRBV2	CASSDDRGSSTDTQYF	TGTGCCAGCAGTGACGATAGGGGGTCTAGCACAGATACGCAGTATTTT
TRBJ2-5	NA	TRBV6-6	CASSLGASQETQYF	TGTGCCAGCAGTCTGGGGGCCTCACAAGAGACCCAGTACTTC
TRBJ1-5	NA	TRBV27	CASSSLDSNQPQHF	TGTGCCAGCAGTTCCTTAGATAGCAATCAGCCCCAGCATTTT
TRBJ2-7	TRBD2	TRBV5-4	CASSSFREGREQYF	TGTGCCAGCAGTTCCTTTCGGGAGGGCCGCGAGCAGTACTTC
TRBJ2-7	TRBD1	TRBV6-6	CASSYSTGASEQYF	TGTGCCAGCAGTTACTCTACAGGGGCGAGCGAGCAGTACTTC
TRBJ2-5	NA	TRBV28	CASRERGIGETQYF	TGTGCCAGCAGGGAAAGGGGAATTGGGGAGACCCAGTACTTC
TRBJ2-1	TRBD1	TRBV4-1	CASSNPGGSYNEQFF	TGCGCCAGCAGCAATCCAGGGGGCTCCTACAATGAGCAGTTCTTC
TRBJ2-3	TRBD2	TRBV5-5	CASSLVTSGLTDTQYF	TGTGCCAGCAGCTTGGTGACTAGCGGCCTCACAGATACGCAGTATTTT
TRBJ1-1	NA	TRBV10-2	CASSDQGMNTEAFF	TGCGCCAGCAGTGACCAGGGGATGAACACTGAAGCTTTCTTT
TRBJ2-5	TRBD1	TRBV10-3	CAISEAQGAQETQYF	TGTGCCATCAGTGAGGCGCAGGGGGCTCAAGAGACCCAGTACTTC